These 28 T cell receptor beta chains originate from one sample sequenced in a study of human T cells and chemical hapten exposure. In TCRdb, the RACE reads were re-called with MiXCR into one record per CDR3 protein. Of roughly 86,000 distinct CDR3 sequences listed, over 9.5% are singletons. Time point described: patch test 1, 2 weeks after DPC sensitization. Treatment reported: therapeutic diphenylcyclopropenone sensitization with weekly scalp DPC. This sample comprised whole blood, obtained in connection with sensitization to the hapten diphenylcyclopropenone (DPC). Receptor source: a man aged 40-50 years with alopecia areata. Some clones in this sample may be carry-over from other donors' samples.

The chain has TRBV13 and TRBJ1-3; D is undetermined. V shed 4 bases and J shed 3 bases, with 7 bases lying between them. From germline, CDR1 is PRHDT and CDR2 FYEKMQ (reference sequence). The CDR3 runs to 13 residues. For the CDR3, the DNA is TGTGCCAGCAGCTCCCTGAGTGGAAACACCATATATTTT. Encoded protein: CASSSLSGNTIYF.

The CDR3 sequence is CSVPRRRRENIQYF. DNA for the CDR3: TGCAGCGTTCCACGTCGGCGCCGCGAAAACATTCAGTACTTC. This chain connects TRBV29-1 to TRBJ2-4; D is ambiguous. Deletions cut 5 bases from V and 5 bases from J, with 16 bases between. Looked up from germline, CDR1 is SQVTM and CDR2 is ANQGSEA. The CDR3 loop spans 14 amino acids.

In this sample, this clonotype turned up a few times. CDR3 sequence: CASSPRLPTGNQPQHF. As DNA, the CDR3 is TGTGCCAGCAGTCCCAGGCTCCCGACGGGCAATCAGCCCCAGCATTTT. The chain is built from TRBV6-2 or TRBV6-3 and TRBJ1-5; D call uncertain. Germline V gene sequence: CDR1 MNHEY, CDR2 SVGEGT. The CDR3 contains 16 residues. The ends were cut back, 5 bases at V and 2 bases at J, with 16 bases in the middle.

V gene TRBV5-1 combines with J gene TRBJ2-5, with 7 nucleotides matching TRBD2. The CDR3 totals 16 residues. The J segment lost 4 bases and the V segment lost 1 base, leaving 10 bases of the junction unmatched. The germline V gene encodes CDR1 SGHRS and CDR2 YFSETQ. This chain's CDR3 is CASSLTGLEVTETQYF. Here the CDR3 DNA reads TGCGCCAGCAGCTTGACTGGACTAGAAGTGACAGAGACCCAGTACTTC.

This clonotype came up many times. The chain recombines TRBV10-3 with TRBJ2-7, with 8 bases lining up with TRBD1. The trim removed 3 bases at V and 2 bases at J, leaving 6 bases unmatched. The CDR3 length is 15 residues. Per germline, CDR1 ENHRY and CDR2 SYGVKD. For the CDR3, the DNA is TGTGCCATCAGTGACCCGGGACAGGATGCCTACGAGCAGTACTTC. It encodes CAISDPGQDAYEQYF.

V usage is TRBV4-2 and J usage is TRBJ2-7; 12 bases align to TRBD1. Germline assignment: CDR1 LGHNA and CDR2 YNFKEQ. CDR3 length: 18 amino acids. V lost 0 bases, J lost 4 bases, and 10 bases stayed unmatched. This CDR3 reads CASSQDVRRDRGRYEQYF. DNA for the CDR3: TGTGCCAGCAGCCAAGATGTACGGCGGGACAGGGGGCGTTACGAGCAGTACTTC.

The chain is built from TRBV21-1 and TRBJ2-6; the table's D call, TRBD1, has no DNA check behind it. TRBV21-1 counts as a pseudogene. The CDR3 is 18 amino acids. The CDR3 is CASSKAGQIYSGANVLTF. The DNA of the CDR3 is TGTGCCAGCAGCAAAGCGGGACAAATATACTCTGGGGCCAACGTCCTGACTTTC.

The chain employs TRBV29-1 and TRBJ2-3, with D possibly being TRBD1 (5 bases). The CDR3 totals 11 residues. V was cut by 3 bases and J by 6 bases, with 7 bases left in between. Germline lookup yields CDR1 SQVTM and CDR2 ANQGSEA. The CDR3: CSVEAGDTQYF. The CDR3 DNA reads TGCAGCGTTGAGGCAGGGGATACGCAGTATTTT.

This clonotype has a handful of counts. The chain joins TRBV19 to TRBJ2-5, with a tentative D call TRBD2 (5 bases). The CDR3 contains 15 residues. Per germline, CDR1 LNHDA and CDR2 SQIVND (reference sequence). The ends were cut back, 5 bases at V and 2 bases at J, with 15 bases in the middle. CDR3 in DNA: TGTGCCAGTAGTCGAGTCGTGGGCGGGCAAGAGACCCAGTACTTC. As protein: CASSRVVGGQETQYF.

The chain employs TRBV20-1 and TRBJ2-7; D is possibly TRBD2 (6 bases). Looked up from germline, CDR1 is DFQATT and CDR2 is SNEGSKA (reference sequence). The CDR3 contains 17 residues. The germline V and J ends were trimmed by 0 bases and 2 bases, with 20 bases remaining between them. CDR3 DNA sequence: TGCAGTGCTAGAGATTCGCGGGCGGGAAAAGGACCCTACGAGCAGTACGTC. Translating it yields CSARDSRAGKGPYEQYV.

The CDR3 sequence is CASKVDSDKNIQYF. The CDR3 DNA reads as TGTGCCAGCAAAGTCGACAGCGATAAAAACATTCAGTACTTC. The rearrangement uses TRBV11-3 and TRBJ2-4, with D tentatively TRBD1 (5 bases). CDR1 and CDR2 (germline): SGHNT, YENEEA. V was shortened by 7 bases and J by 4 bases, with 14 bases between the two germline ends. The length of the CDR3 is 14 residues.

This clonotype occurred many times. This chain links TRBV20-1 with TRBJ1-4; 9 positions agree with TRBD1. The CDR3 covers 15 residues. The V gene's germline CDR1 is DFQATT and CDR2 SNEGSKA (reference sequence). With 1 base clipped from V and 14 bases from J, the junction kept 14 bases outside the gene matches. The CDR3 spells CSARVMDRGPTRLFF. DNA for the CDR3: TGCAGTGCTAGAGTGATGGACAGGGGACCGACGCGGCTGTTTTTT.

The chain carries TRBV11-1 and TRBJ2-1; 13 positions agree with TRBD2. The CDR3 covers 17 residues. The J segment lost 9 bases and the V segment lost 4 bases, leaving 12 bases of the junction unmatched. Looked up from germline, CDR1 is SGHAT and CDR2 is FQDESV (reference sequence). CDR3 sequence: CASSSQLAGGQLSEQFF. The CDR3 nucleotides are TGTGCCAGCAGCTCTCAACTAGCGGGAGGGCAATTAAGTGAGCAGTTCTTC.

V usage is TRBV9 and J usage is TRBJ2-1, with a weak D call TRBD1 (5 bases). Between the trimmed V and J ends, which lost 4 bases and 4 bases, there was a span of 9 bases. CDR1 and CDR2 from the germline V gene are SGDLS and YYNGEE. There are 13 residues in the CDR3. CDR3: CASSPDTYNEQFF. The CDR3 bases are TGTGCCAGCAGCCCGGACACGTACAATGAGCAGTTCTTC. The complete variable domain, with remaining parts taken from reference TRBV9 and TRBJ2-1, reads DSGVTQTPKHLITATGQRVTLRCSPRSGDLSVYWYQQSLDQGLQFLIQYYNGEERAKGNILERFSAQQFPDLHSELNLSSLELGDSALYFCASSPDTYNEQFFGPGTRLTVL.

The chain joins TRBV6-4 to TRBJ2-1, with D possibly being TRBD1 (6 bases). V was pared by 7 bases and J by 4 bases, with 14 bases between. CDR3 length: 14 amino acids. Looked up from germline, CDR1 is MRHNA and CDR2 is SNTAGT. CDR3 protein: CASIVVQGYNEQFF. CDR3 nucleotide sequence: TGTGCCAGCATCGTGGTACAGGGATACAATGAGCAGTTCTTC.

The chain is built from TRBV29-1 and TRBJ2-3; D may be TRBD1 (5 bases). V was cut by 3 bases and J by 4 bases, with 8 bases left in between. The CDR3 is 12 residues long. Germline V gives CDR1 SQVTM, CDR2 ANQGSEA. The CDR3 DNA follows: TGCAGCGTTGACGGCAGGGCAGATACGCAGTATTTT. Residues: CSVDGRADTQYF.

This chain links TRBV7-2 with TRBJ2-2; a possible D gene is TRBD2 (5 bases). The CDR3 loop spans 16 amino acids. Germline V gene data show CDR1 as SGHTA and CDR2 as FQGNSA. Trimming took 6 bases from V and 5 from J, leaving 19 bases between them. This CDR3 reads CASRISDGLLTGELFF. Here the CDR3 DNA reads TGTGCCAGCAGAATCAGCGACGGACTCCTGACCGGGGAGCTGTTTTTT.

V is TRBV28 and J is TRBJ1-3; no firm D call. The length of the CDR3 is 16 residues. V shed 5 bases and J shed 0 bases, with 14 bases lying between them. In germline, CDR1 is MDHEN, CDR2 SYDVKM. CDR3 DNA sequence: TGTGCCAGCAGTCCTCCAAAGGGATACTCTGGAAACACCATATATTTT. Protein: CASSPPKGYSGNTIYF. Combining the CDR3 with reference TRBV28 and TRBJ1-3 gives the whole variable domain DVKVTQSSRYLVKRTGEKVFLECVQDMDHENMFWYRQDPGLGLRLIYFSYDVKMKEKGDIPEGYSVSREKKERFSLILESASTNQTSMYLCASSPPKGYSGNTIYFGEGSWLTVV.

The chain employs TRBV7-8 and TRBJ2-3; D is perhaps TRBD2 (5 bases). Germline V lookup: CDR1 SGHVS, CDR2 FQNEAQ. Between the trimmed V and J ends, which lost 2 bases and 1 base, there was a span of 13 bases. The CDR3 length is 16 residues. The CDR3 sequence is CASSLTISGRTDTQYF. In DNA form, the CDR3 reads TGTGCCAGCAGCTTAACGATAAGCGGCCGCACAGATACGCAGTATTTT.

This clonotype was observed at least ten times. The chain employs TRBV4-3 and TRBJ2-6; D might be TRBD1 or TRBD2, each matching 5 bases. Trimming left V 0 bases short and J 2 bases short, with 8 bases between. Germline CDR1 is LGHNA and CDR2 is YSLEER. This CDR3 is 16 amino acids long. The CDR3 DNA is TGCGCCAGCAGCCAAGATTGGGGGACTGGGGCCAACGTCCTGACTTTC. It is translated as CASSQDWGTGANVLTF.

This clonotype was seen many times. The V and J genes are TRBV4-3 and TRBJ1-4; 8 nucleotides agree with TRBD1. The CDR3 contains 15 residues. V gave up 0 bases and J gave up 6 bases; unmatched junction bases: 3. Germline V gene lookup returns CDR1 LGHNA and CDR2 YSLEER. CDR3 residues: CASSQDARGHEKLFF. The CDR3 DNA sequence: TGCGCCAGCAGCCAAGATGCCAGGGGGCATGAAAAACTGTTTTTT.

This clonotype was detected a few times. The chain carries TRBV12-3 or TRBV12-4 and TRBJ1-3; 7 bases map to TRBD1. The length of the CDR3 is 14 residues. V dropped 6 bases and J dropped 7; count of bases not matched to a gene: 9. CDR3 sequence (DNA): TGTGCCAGCAGCCTAACAGGGGCTCGGAACACCATATATTTT. Its protein product is CASSLTGARNTIYF.

This clonotype came up a few times. A single base separates this from a much larger clone, so it may be a read error. V usage is TRBV5-4 and J usage is TRBJ1-1; D remains unclear. From germline, CDR1 is SGHNT and CDR2 YYREEE (reference sequence). Trimming took 1 base from V and 6 from J, leaving 10 bases between them. The CDR3 contains 13 residues. The CDR3 is CASSLLGCPEAFF. The CDR3 nucleotides read TGTGCCAGCAGCTTGTTGGGGTGTCCTGAAGCTTTCTTT.

The chain is built from TRBV6-5 and TRBJ2-1; 8 nucleotides line up with TRBD2. The CDR3 totals 14 residues. J lost 9 bases, V lost 7 bases, and 11 bases had no gene match. The germline CDR1 and CDR2 sequences are MNHEY and SVGAGI. CDR3 loop: CASNRAGLGSEQFF. Here the CDR3 DNA reads TGTGCCAGCAACCGAGCGGGACTAGGGAGTGAGCAGTTCTTC.

As concerns this clonotype: Possible read error: a much larger clone is one base away. Here the CDR3 reads CTSSPRGAYEQYF. DNA of the CDR3: TGTACCAGCAGTCCGCGGGGCGCCTACGAGCAGTACTTC. The chain joins TRBV27 to TRBJ2-7; D might be TRBD2 (6 bases). The CDR3 is made up of 13 amino acids. The germline V gene encodes CDR1 MNHEY and CDR2 SMNVEV (reference sequence).

This clonotype was detected many times. This chain uses TRBV5-4 with TRBJ1-1, with a tentative D call TRBD1 (5 bases). Looked up from germline, CDR1 is SGHNT and CDR2 is YYREEE (reference sequence). Between the trimmed V and J ends, which lost 6 bases and 5 bases, there was a span of 14 bases. The CDR3 spans 13 residues. The CDR3 DNA follows: TGTGCCAGCACCTTCCCTCCAGGGACTGAAGCTTTCTTT. As protein: CASTFPPGTEAFF.

This clonotype was counted ten times or more. The chain recombines TRBV3-1 with TRBJ1-1; TRBD1 matches 7 bases. This CDR3 spans 14 amino acids. J was trimmed by 4 bases and V by 5 bases; bases with no gene match: 7. CDR1 is LGHDT, CDR2 YNNKEL, per germline (reference sequence). The CDR3 protein is CASSDGQAGTEAFF. CDR3 DNA: TGTGCCAGCAGCGACGGACAGGCAGGCACTGAAGCTTTCTTT.

The V and J genes are TRBV3-1 and TRBJ2-2; possible D gene TRBD2, 6 bases. Per germline, CDR1 LGHDT and CDR2 YNNKEL (reference sequence). V lost 1 base to trimming and J lost 4 bases, with 7 bases between them. The CDR3 is made up of 14 amino acids. DNA of the CDR3: TGTGCCAGCAGCCAAGCGACTAGCACCGGGGAGCTGTTTTTT. Protein product: CASSQATSTGELFF.